The 26 T cell receptor beta chains below come from one sample, sequenced in a study of CD8 T cells in ankylosing spondylitis. Study-level results: Ankylosing spondylitis blood appeared to be characterized by a TCR beta motif of under 10 highly homologous variants.

These receptors are not linked to any known antigen. From the 5' RACE reads, TCRdb called clonotypes with MiXCR, one entry per CDR3 protein. Among fewer than 550,000 distinct CDR3 sequences listed, under 5.5% were seen once. The sample was blood, either unsorted or a sorted T cell fraction (not recorded which). These receptors all stem from a male donor with ankylosing spondylitis.

At least ten counts were recorded for this clonotype. Relative to the germline gene, one junction end is altered; a read error may explain this. The chain is built from TRBV11-2 and TRBJ2-1; unclear D gene. The CDR3 extends over 14 amino acids. Germline V gene lookup returns CDR1 SGHAT and CDR2 FQNNGV. CDR3 sequence (DNA): TGCGCCAGCAGCTTGGCCGGCACCTACAATGAGCAGTTCTTC. Translation gives CASSLAGTYNEQFF. The variable domain in full, completed from reference TRBV11-2 and TRBJ2-1, reads EAGVAQSPRYKIIEKRQSVAFWCNPISGHATLYWYQQILGQGPKLLIQFQNNGVVDDSQLPKDRFSAERLKGVDSTLKIQPAKLEDSAVYLCASSLAGTYNEQFFGPGTRLTVL.

J is TRBJ2-7 and V is TRBV28; TRBD2 is a possible D gene (7 bases). V was clipped by 10 bases and J by 3 bases, with 31 bases between them. The CDR3 contains 18 residues. CDR1 and CDR2 (germline): MDHEN, SYDVKM. The chain's CDR3 is CAISRGGPAGFYFYEQYF. For the CDR3, the DNA is TGTGCCATCTCAAGGGGGGGCCCCGCAGGATTTTACTTCTACGAGCAGTACTTC. Full variable domain (outside the CDR3, taken from reference TRBV28 and TRBJ2-7): DVKVTQSSRYLVKRTGEKVFLECVQDMDHENMFWYRQDPGLGLRLIYFSYDVKMKEKGDIPEGYSVSREKKERFSLILESASTNQTSMYLCAISRGGPAGFYFYEQYFGPGTRLTVT.

The chain recombines TRBV6-5 with TRBJ1-2; D is undetermined. CDR1 and CDR2 from the germline V gene are MNHEY and SVGAGI. The CDR3 consists of 14 residues. The V and J ends lost 1 base and 0 bases respectively, with 6 bases between them. The CDR3 DNA is TGTGCCAGCAGTTACTACGGGACTAACTATGGCTACACCTTC. Its translation is CASSYYGTNYGYTF.

This clonotype was seen many times. The rearrangement joins TRBV7-9 to TRBJ2-2, with 8 nucleotides matching TRBD2. CDR1 and CDR2 from the germline V gene are SEHNR and FQNEAQ (reference sequence). V dropped 8 bases and J dropped 4; count of bases not matched to a gene: 3. The CDR3 has 13 residues. In DNA, the CDR3 is TGTGCCAGCCAGAGCGGGAGCACCGGGGAGCTGTTTTTT. It specifies CASQSGSTGELFF.

This clonotype occurred many times. The chain couples TRBV6-2 or TRBV6-3 to TRBJ1-2, with TRBD1 matching over 10 bases. The ends lost 0 bases at V and 2 bases at J; junction bases unmatched: 3. Germline CDR1 MNHEY, CDR2 SVGEGT. CDR3 length: 16 residues. For the CDR3, the DNA is TGTGCCAGCAGTTACTCGAGGGACAGGGGAAACTATGGCTACACCTTC. Translation: CASSYSRDRGNYGYTF.

Ten or more counts support this clonotype. The chain joins TRBV29-1 to TRBJ2-2, with 7 bases fitting TRBD2. The germline gives CDR1 SQVTM, CDR2 ANQGSEA. Unmatched junction bases numbered 3, after V lost 4 bases and J lost 4 bases. This CDR3 is built from 13 residues. The CDR3: CSVGGSRTGELFF. The DNA for the CDR3 is TGCAGCGTTGGCGGGAGCCGCACCGGGGAGCTGTTTTTT.

This clonotype was seen at least ten times. This chain links TRBV6-2 or TRBV6-3 with TRBJ1-2; unclear D gene. Germline lookup yields CDR1 MNHEY and CDR2 SVGEGT. The V end lost 7 bases, the J end lost 3 bases, and 15 bases lay between the germline ends. CDR3 length: 14 residues. CDR3 nucleotides: TGTGCCAGCACCTCCCGGCGGTCTTACTATGGCTACACCTTC. Its protein is CASTSRRSYYGYTF.

At least ten counts were recorded for this clonotype. V gene TRBV6-5 combines with J gene TRBJ2-3, with no clear D. The V gene's germline CDR1 is MNHEY and CDR2 SVGAGI. The CDR3 extends over 14 amino acids. Between the trimmed V and J ends, which lost 3 bases and 6 bases, there was a span of 13 bases. In nucleotides, the CDR3 is TGTGCCAGCAGTTATCGTATCGCTTCTGATACGCAGTATTTT. It yields the protein CASSYRIASDTQYF.

This clonotype was seen more than once but under ten times. Here the CDR3 DNA reads TGTGCCAGCAGCCAACGGGGGCGAAGTGAAGCTTTCTTT. This encodes CASSQRGRSEAFF. This rearrangement joins TRBV3-1 to TRBJ1-1; the D gene is possibly TRBD1 (6 bases). The length of the CDR3 is 13 residues. Trimming removed 2 bases from V and 7 bases from J, with 11 bases in between. Germline lookup yields CDR1 LGHDT and CDR2 YNNKEL (reference sequence).

This clonotype was counted ten times or more. V and J are TRBV29-1 and TRBJ2-5, with D perhaps matching TRBD1 or TRBD2 (5 bases each). Germline V gene data show CDR1 as SQVTM and CDR2 as ANQGSEA. This CDR3 contains 13 residues. Trimming pared 7 bases from V and 1 base from J, leaving 13 bases between. The DNA of the CDR3 is TGCAGCGCCCTCCGGGGCTTCCAAGAGACCCAGTACTTC. This codes for CSALRGFQETQYF.

This clonotype was picked up many times. The V gene is TRBV6-1, the J gene TRBJ2-3; no reliable D call. The V gene's germline CDR1 is MNHNS and CDR2 SASEGT. The CDR3 sequence is 13 residues long. The V end was cut by 6 bases, the J end by 4 bases, with 11 bases between. The CDR3 nucleotides are TGTGCCAGCAGAGACCGGACGGCAGATACGCAGTATTTT. Protein product: CASRDRTADTQYF.

The table lists this clonotype with many counts. This chain connects TRBV11-2 to TRBJ2-1; D possibly corresponds to TRBD2 (5 bases). This CDR3 has 12 residues. V gave up 5 bases and J gave up 10 bases, with 12 bases separating them. Per germline, CDR1 SGHAT and CDR2 FQNNGV. CDR3 protein: CASSLASGEQFF. The CDR3 nucleotides read TGTGCCAGCAGCCTAGCCTCCGGGGAGCAGTTCTTC.

This clonotype was picked up many times. V and J are TRBV12-3 or TRBV12-4 and TRBJ2-1; TRBD2 matches at 9 bases. V lost 7 bases, J lost 1 base, and 8 bases stayed unmatched. The CDR3 runs to 16 residues. As DNA, the CDR3 is TGTGCCAGCACCCCGGAGGCGGGAGGGTCCTACAATGAGCAGTTCTTC. Translation gives CASTPEAGGSYNEQFF.

This clonotype was counted a few times. J is TRBJ2-3 and V is TRBV5-1; 8 bases line up with TRBD2. Germline V gene sequence: CDR1 SGHRS, CDR2 YFSETQ. The CDR3 is 16 residues long. Trimming took 0 bases from V and 4 from J; bases not matched to a gene: 7. CDR3 protein: CASSLAGGASADTQYF. The DNA of the CDR3 is TGCGCCAGCAGCTTGGCCGGGGGGGCAAGCGCAGATACGCAGTATTTT. Based on the CDR3 plus reference TRBV5-1 and TRBJ2-3, the full variable domain is KAGVTQTPRYLIKTRGQQVTLSCSPISGHRSVSWYQQTPGQGLQFLFEYFSETQRNKGNFPGRFSGRQFSNSRSEMNVSTLELGDSALYLCASSLAGGASADTQYFGPGTRLTVL.

The V and J genes are TRBV11-2 and TRBJ1-2; D is undetermined. This CDR3 comprises 13 residues. Germline CDR1 is SGHAT and CDR2 is FQNNGV. Trimming left V 6 bases short and J 6 bases short, with 14 bases between. The CDR3: CASSPRTVDGYTF. The CDR3, as DNA: TGTGCCAGCAGTCCACGGACGGTAGATGGCTACACCTTC.

This clonotype was found a few times. The chain is built from TRBV6-2 or TRBV6-3 and TRBJ2-7; D is uncertain. Trimming stripped 5 bases from V and 10 bases from J, with 12 bases between. Germline lookup yields CDR1 MNHEY and CDR2 SVGEGT. The CDR3 is 11 residues long. DNA for the CDR3: TGTGCCAGCAGTCCTGGACGGGCCCAGTACTTC. Amino acids: CASSPGRAQYF.

The gene calls are TRBV11-2 and TRBJ1-1; 7 nucleotides match TRBD1. The germline V gene encodes CDR1 SGHAT and CDR2 FQNNGV. The length of the CDR3 is 14 residues. V was clipped by 5 bases and J by 5 bases; unmatched bases: 8. Here the CDR3 DNA reads TGTGCCAGCAGCCTACGGGACAGAAGGACTGAAGCTTTCTTT. It codes for CASSLRDRRTEAFF. The entire variable domain, with the rest obtained from reference TRBV11-2 and TRBJ1-1, is as follows: EAGVAQSPRYKIIEKRQSVAFWCNPISGHATLYWYQQILGQGPKLLIQFQNNGVVDDSQLPKDRFSAERLKGVDSTLKIQPAKLEDSAVYLCASSLRDRRTEAFFGQGTRLTVV.

This clonotype was counted ten times or more. The chain recombines TRBV10-3 with TRBJ2-4; D uncertain. V was shortened by 0 bases and J by 0 bases, with 9 bases between the two germline ends. The CDR3 contains 16 residues. Germline assignment: CDR1 ENHRY and CDR2 SYGVKD. The CDR3 here is CAISESNRLAKNIQYF. The DNA for the CDR3 is TGTGCCATCAGTGAGTCAAACAGACTAGCCAAAAACATTCAGTACTTC.

This clonotype has more than one count but fewer than ten. The chain employs TRBV28 and TRBJ2-5; 9 bases are shared with TRBD1. Germline V CDR1 and CDR2: MDHEN, SYDVKM. This CDR3 is built from 15 residues. V trimming: 7 bases; J trimming: 7 bases; junction bases outside the gene matches: 13. The CDR3 DNA is TGTGCCAGCATTTCAACAGGGGGCGACTCGGGGACCCAGTACTTC. This codes for CASISTGGDSGTQYF. Combining the CDR3 with reference TRBV28 and TRBJ2-5 gives the whole variable domain DVKVTQSSRYLVKRTGEKVFLECVQDMDHENMFWYRQDPGLGLRLIYFSYDVKMKEKGDIPEGYSVSREKKERFSLILESASTNQTSMYLCASISTGGDSGTQYFGPGTRLLVL.

This clonotype was observed at least ten times. This sequence joins TRBV6-5 and TRBJ1-5; no definite D call. The CDR3 spans 15 residues. Germline lookup yields CDR1 MNHEY and CDR2 SVGAGI. The V and J ends lost 0 bases and 3 bases respectively, with 9 bases between them. The CDR3 DNA reads TGTGCCAGCAGTTACTCGAGAGAGTCCAATCAGCCCCAGCATTTT. Translation: CASSYSRESNQPQHF.

The sample holds many counts of this clonotype. The V gene is TRBV10-3, the J gene TRBJ2-7, with 10 bases aligning to TRBD1. This CDR3 comprises 14 residues. With 2 bases clipped from V and 6 bases from J, the junction kept 4 bases outside the gene matches. Germline assignment: CDR1 ENHRY and CDR2 SYGVKD. The CDR3 DNA is TGTGCCATCAGTGAGAGGGGGACAGGGGTCGAGCAGTACTTC. This gives the protein CAISERGTGVEQYF.

The chain has TRBV3-1 and TRBJ2-2; perhaps TRBD2 as D (5 bases). The ends were cut back, 6 bases at V and 3 bases at J, with 14 bases in the middle. Germline CDR1 LGHDT, CDR2 YNNKEL (reference sequence). The CDR3 extends over 15 amino acids. The CDR3 sequence: CASSRVGGHTGELFF. The CDR3 nucleotides are TGTGCCAGCAGTAGGGTAGGAGGTCACACCGGGGAGCTGTTTTTT.

This clonotype has ten or more counts. The chain joins TRBV28 to TRBJ2-5, with a tentative D call TRBD1 (5 bases). V lost 8 bases to trimming and J lost 2 bases, with 15 bases between them. Germline-derived CDR1 and CDR2 are MDHEN and SYDVKM. The CDR3 sequence is 14 residues long. CDR3 amino acids: CASVQGREQETQYF. CDR3 in DNA: TGTGCCAGCGTCCAGGGTAGGGAACAAGAGACCCAGTACTTC.

This clonotype has at least ten counts. The V and J genes are TRBV20-1 and TRBJ2-7; TRBD2 aligns across 7 bases. The CDR3 has 13 residues. Germline CDR1 reads DFQATT; CDR2 reads SNEGSKA (reference sequence). Trimming took 5 bases from V and 0 from J; bases not matched to a gene: 4. The CDR3 is CSAERGVSYEQYF. The CDR3 DNA reads as TGCAGTGCTGAGCGGGGAGTCTCCTACGAGCAGTACTTC.

The sample holds many counts of this clonotype. This chain links TRBV11-3 with TRBJ2-5; D is ambiguous. This CDR3 has 14 residues. V lost 5 bases to trimming and J lost 0 bases, with 10 bases between them. CDR1 SGHNT and CDR2 YENEEA come from the germline V gene. In DNA form, the CDR3 reads TGTGCCAGCAGCCCGAGCTGGGACCAAGAGACCCAGTACTTC. It codes for CASSPSWDQETQYF.

This clonotype was seen repeatedly, ten times or more. The genes are TRBV29-1 and TRBJ2-2; D unresolved. Germline assignment: CDR1 SQVTM and CDR2 ANQGSEA. Trimming took 5 bases from V and 6 from J, leaving 10 bases between them. The length of the CDR3 is 12 residues. CDR3 amino acids: CSVWTLPGELFF. The CDR3 coding sequence is TGCAGCGTTTGGACCCTTCCCGGGGAGCTGTTTTTT.